These 15 T cell receptor beta chains originate from one sample sequenced in a study of blood T cell repertoires in COVID-19. The method was immunoSEQ multiplex PCR; TCRdb's version includes in-frame clones alone and lacks a portion of them. The top ten hold 8.5% to 10% of the sample, which has 50,000 or so clones, 85% to 95% seen once. Source material: peripheral blood. Receptors originate from an elderly woman with acute or convalescent COVID-19.

The chain couples TRBV5-8 to TRBJ1-1; D is undetermined. In germline, CDR1 is SGHTS, CDR2 YDEGEE. Trimming left V 0 bases short and J 1 base short, with 4 bases between. The length of the CDR3 is 13 residues. This CDR3 is CASSLERNTEAFF. CDR3 bases: TGTGCCAGCAGCTTGGAGAGGAACACTGAAGCTTTCTTT.

The chain has TRBV5-1 and TRBJ1-1, with TRBD1 matching over 7 bases. Germline loops: CDR1 SGHRS, CDR2 YFSETQ. There are 16 residues in the CDR3. V lost 0 bases, J lost 2 bases, and 7 bases stayed unmatched. CDR3 protein: CASSLGWGQPNTEAFF. CDR3 DNA sequence: TGCGCCAGCAGCTTGGGCTGGGGACAGCCTAACACTGAAGCTTTCTTT. The full variable domain, its missing parts supplied by reference TRBV5-1 and TRBJ1-1, is KAGVTQTPRYLIKTRGQQVTLSCSPISGHRSVSWYQQTPGQGLQFLFEYFSETQRNKGNFPGRFSGRQFSNSRSEMNVSTLELGDSALYLCASSLGWGQPNTEAFFGQGTRLTVV.

The chain combines TRBV29-1 with TRBJ2-2; TRBD2 matches 9 bases. Looked up from germline, CDR1 is SQVTM and CDR2 is ANQGSEA. The CDR3 consists of 13 residues. J was trimmed by 6 bases and V by 8 bases; bases with no gene match: 7. The CDR3 coding sequence is TGCAGCTTTAGCGGGAGTTGGGCCGGGGAGCTGTTTTTT. This codes for CSFSGSWAGELFF.

Concerning this clone: This CDR3 is also generated by other DNA sequences in the sample. This sequence joins TRBV5-1 and TRBJ1-2; a weak D match, TRBD1 (5 bases). The CDR3 has 13 amino acids. From germline, CDR1 is SGHRS and CDR2 YFSETQ. The V and J ends lost 4 bases and 2 bases respectively, with 9 bases between them. The CDR3 nucleotides read TGCGCCAGCAGCACAGACAGAAACTATGGCTACACCTTC. Its translation: CASSTDRNYGYTF.

The gene calls are TRBV5-5 and TRBJ2-1; D may be TRBD2 (6 bases). Germline loops: CDR1 SGHKS, CDR2 YYEKEE (reference sequence). The germline V and J ends were trimmed by 2 bases and 0 bases, with 12 bases remaining between them. This CDR3 has 16 amino acids. As DNA, the CDR3 is TGTGCCAGCAGCTTCGTTCGGAGGGGCTCCTACAATGAGCAGTTCTTC. Amino acid sequence: CASSFVRRGSYNEQFF.

This clone was found once. The chain recombines TRBV7-9 with TRBJ2-5; the D gene is possibly TRBD1 (6 bases). The CDR3 has 14 residues. The V and J ends lost 6 bases and 2 bases respectively, with 13 bases between them. Per germline, CDR1 SEHNR and CDR2 FQNEAQ (reference sequence). The CDR3 loop is CASSSRDNQETQYF. The CDR3 region has the DNA TGTGCCAGCAGTTCTCGGGACAATCAAGAGACCCAGTACTTC.

This chain connects TRBV19 to TRBJ1-3; D remains ambiguous. V was trimmed by 9 bases and J by 0 bases, leaving 9 bases between them. Germline CDR1 reads LNHDA; CDR2 reads SQIVND (reference sequence). This CDR3 is 13 amino acids long. CDR3 DNA sequence: TGTGCCAGCACATCTCGCTCTGGAAACACCATATATTTT. Its protein product is CASTSRSGNTIYF.

V and J are TRBV18 and TRBJ1-6, with D unresolved. The CDR3 consists of 14 residues. V was cut by 3 bases and J by 7 bases, with 10 bases left in between. The germline V gene has CDR1 KGHSH and CDR2 LQKENI. The chain's CDR3 is CASSPNPTNSPLHF. CDR3 DNA: TGTGCCAGCTCACCGAACCCTACCAATTCACCCCTCCACTTT.

This chain uses TRBV4-2 with TRBJ2-7; TRBD2 is a possible D gene (5 bases). The V end lost 3 bases, the J end lost 13 bases, and 25 bases lay between the germline ends. Germline CDR1 and CDR2: LGHNA and YNFKEQ. The CDR3 spans 15 residues. CDR3 DNA: TGTGCCAGCAGCCATGATTCTCACCAGAGTGGGAGTCGCTACTTC. Protein product: CASSHDSHQSGSRYF.

J is TRBJ1-5 and V is TRBV5-8; D gene unclear. The CDR3 has 12 amino acids. The V gene's germline CDR1 is SGHTS and CDR2 YDEGEE. V lost 4 bases and J lost 5, with 7 bases in between. Here the CDR3 DNA reads TGTGCCAGCAGCGGGCAGTATCAGCCCCAGCATTTT. This encodes CASSGQYQPQHF.

The genes are TRBV6-2 or TRBV6-3 and TRBJ1-1; D remains ambiguous. With 6 bases removed from V and 3 bases from J, the gap between germline ends came to 17 bases. The CDR3 loop spans 15 amino acids. CDR1 and CDR2 (germline): MNHEY, SVGEGT. In DNA, the CDR3 is TGTGCCAGCAGCTATCAGGAGGCACAGTACACTGAAGCTTTCTTT. Translating it yields CASSYQEAQYTEAFF.

The rearrangement joins TRBV18 to TRBJ1-1; 8 bases map to TRBD1. The CDR3 has 16 residues. From germline, CDR1 is KGHSH and CDR2 LQKENI. V lost 0 bases to trimming and J lost 1 base; unmatched junction nucleotides: 4. CDR3 loop: CASSPPQGASNTEAFF. The CDR3 coding sequence is TGTGCCAGCTCACCACCCCAGGGGGCCTCGAACACTGAAGCTTTCTTT.

This chain joins TRBV4-3 and TRBJ1-5; D is perhaps TRBD1 (6 bases). Germline V gene lookup returns CDR1 LGHNA and CDR2 YSLEER. This CDR3 region has 15 residues. V lost 0 bases to trimming and J lost 3 bases, with 9 bases between them. The CDR3 coding sequence is TGCGCCAGCAGCCAAGATTACAGGGACAATCAGCCCCAGCATTTT. This translates into CASSQDYRDNQPQHF.

V usage is TRBV7-2 and J usage is TRBJ2-6, with 9 bases that match TRBD2. After removal of 5 bases from V and 0 bases from J, the junction contained 2 bases not matched to a gene. Germline-derived CDR1 and CDR2 are SGHTA and FQGNSA. The length of the CDR3 is 16 residues. CDR3 sequence (DNA): TGTGCCAGCAGCGGTAGCGGGAGCTCTGGGGCCAACGTCCTGACTTTC. Amino acids: CASSGSGSSGANVLTF.

The chain links TRBV4-3 to TRBJ1-2; 8 bases fit TRBD1. This CDR3 comprises 16 residues. Per the germline V gene, CDR1 is LGHNA and CDR2 is YSLEER. V dropped 4 bases and J dropped 7; count of bases not matched to a gene: 14. CDR3 residues: CASSLLGQGYGPGYTF. DNA of the CDR3: TGCGCCAGCAGCCTACTAGGACAGGGATACGGACCTGGCTACACCTTC.